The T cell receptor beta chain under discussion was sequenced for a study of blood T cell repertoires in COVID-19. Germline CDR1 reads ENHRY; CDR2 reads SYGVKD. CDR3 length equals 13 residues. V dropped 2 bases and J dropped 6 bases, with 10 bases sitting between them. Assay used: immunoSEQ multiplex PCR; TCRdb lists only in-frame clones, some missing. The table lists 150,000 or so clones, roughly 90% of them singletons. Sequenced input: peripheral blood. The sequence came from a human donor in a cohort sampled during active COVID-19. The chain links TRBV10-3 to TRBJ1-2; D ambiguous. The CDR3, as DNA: TGTGCCATCAGTGAGATGCCAGTGGATGGCTACACCTTC. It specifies CAISEMPVDGYTF.